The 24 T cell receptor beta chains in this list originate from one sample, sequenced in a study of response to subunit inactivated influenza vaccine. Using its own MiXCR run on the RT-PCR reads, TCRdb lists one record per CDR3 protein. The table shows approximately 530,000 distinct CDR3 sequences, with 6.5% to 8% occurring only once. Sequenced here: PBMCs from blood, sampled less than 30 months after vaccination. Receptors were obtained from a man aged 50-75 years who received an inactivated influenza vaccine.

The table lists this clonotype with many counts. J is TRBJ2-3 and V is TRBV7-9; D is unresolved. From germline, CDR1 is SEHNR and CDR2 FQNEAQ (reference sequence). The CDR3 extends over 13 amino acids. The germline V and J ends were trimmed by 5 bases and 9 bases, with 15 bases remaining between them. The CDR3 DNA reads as TGTGCCAGCAGCCCTGCCCCGAGGCAGACGCAGTATTTT. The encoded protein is CASSPAPRQTQYF. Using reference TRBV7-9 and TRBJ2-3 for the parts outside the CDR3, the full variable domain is DTGVSQNPRHKITKRGQNVTFRCDPISEHNRLYWYRQTLGQGPEFLTYFQNEAQLEKSRLLSDRFSAERPKGSFSTLEIQRTEQGDSAMYLCASSPAPRQTQYFGPGTRLTVL.

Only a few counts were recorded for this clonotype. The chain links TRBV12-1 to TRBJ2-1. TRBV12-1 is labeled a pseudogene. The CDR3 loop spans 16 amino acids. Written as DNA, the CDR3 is TGTGCCAGCAGCCCCCGAAAGGGATTCTCCTACAATGAGCAGTTCTTC. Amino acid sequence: CASSPRKGFSYNEQFF.

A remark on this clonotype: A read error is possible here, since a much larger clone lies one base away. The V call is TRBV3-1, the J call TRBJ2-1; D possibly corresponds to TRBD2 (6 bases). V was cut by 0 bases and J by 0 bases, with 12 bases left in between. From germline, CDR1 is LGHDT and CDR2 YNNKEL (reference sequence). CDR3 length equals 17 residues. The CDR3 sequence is CASSQELRGGSYNEQFF. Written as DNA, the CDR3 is TGTGCCAGCAGCCAAGAACTTAGGGGAGGCTCCTACAATGAGCAGTTCTTC.

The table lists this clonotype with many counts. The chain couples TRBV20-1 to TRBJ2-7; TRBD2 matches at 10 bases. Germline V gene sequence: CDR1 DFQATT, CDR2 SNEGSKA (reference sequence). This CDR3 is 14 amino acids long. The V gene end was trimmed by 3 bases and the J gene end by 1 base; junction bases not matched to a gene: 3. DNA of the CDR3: TGCAGTGCTAGTCCACTAGCGGGATCCTACGAGCAGTACTTC. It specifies CSASPLAGSYEQYF.

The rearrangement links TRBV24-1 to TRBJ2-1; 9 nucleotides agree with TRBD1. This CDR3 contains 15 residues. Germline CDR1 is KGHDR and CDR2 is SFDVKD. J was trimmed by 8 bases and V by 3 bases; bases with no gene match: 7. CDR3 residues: CATSDPRDRVYEQFF. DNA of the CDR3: TGTGCCACCAGTGATCCCCGGGACAGGGTTTATGAGCAGTTCTTC.

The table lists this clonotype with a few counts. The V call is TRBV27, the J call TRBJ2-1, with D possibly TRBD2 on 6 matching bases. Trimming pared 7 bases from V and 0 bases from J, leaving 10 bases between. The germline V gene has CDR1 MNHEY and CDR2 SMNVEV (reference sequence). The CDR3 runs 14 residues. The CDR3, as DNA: TGTGCCAGCAATGAGGGAGGCTCCTACAATGAGCAGTTCTTC. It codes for CASNEGGSYNEQFF.

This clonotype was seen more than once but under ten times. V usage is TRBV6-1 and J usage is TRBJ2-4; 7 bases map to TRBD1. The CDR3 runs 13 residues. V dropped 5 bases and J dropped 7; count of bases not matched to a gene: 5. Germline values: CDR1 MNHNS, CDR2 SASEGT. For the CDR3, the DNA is TGTGCCAGCAGTCCTCCGGGACAGAACATTCAGTACTTC. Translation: CASSPPGQNIQYF.

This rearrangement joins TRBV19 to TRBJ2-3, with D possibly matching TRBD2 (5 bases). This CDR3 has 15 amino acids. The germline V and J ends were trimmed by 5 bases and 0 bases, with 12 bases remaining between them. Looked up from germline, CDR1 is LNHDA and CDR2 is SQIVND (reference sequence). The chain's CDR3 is CASSSGRGSTDTQYF. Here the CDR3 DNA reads TGTGCCAGTAGTTCTGGACGGGGTAGCACAGATACGCAGTATTTT.

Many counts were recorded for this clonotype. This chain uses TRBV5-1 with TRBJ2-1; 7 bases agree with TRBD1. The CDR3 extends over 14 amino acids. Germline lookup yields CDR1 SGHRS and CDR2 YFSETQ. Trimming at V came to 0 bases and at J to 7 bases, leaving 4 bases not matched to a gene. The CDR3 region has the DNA TGCGCCAGCAGCTTGGCCGGCAGGGGGAATGAGCAGTTCTTC. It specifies CASSLAGRGNEQFF. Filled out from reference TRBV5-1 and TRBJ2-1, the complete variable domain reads KAGVTQTPRYLIKTRGQQVTLSCSPISGHRSVSWYQQTPGQGLQFLFEYFSETQRNKGNFPGRFSGRQFSNSRSEMNVSTLELGDSALYLCASSLAGRGNEQFFGPGTRLTVL.

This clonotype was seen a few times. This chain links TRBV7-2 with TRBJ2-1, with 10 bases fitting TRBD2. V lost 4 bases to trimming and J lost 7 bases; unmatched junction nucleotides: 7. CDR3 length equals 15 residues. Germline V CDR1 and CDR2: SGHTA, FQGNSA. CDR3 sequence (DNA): TGTGCCAGCAGCTCCAGCGGGAGGGCCTGGAATGAGCAGTTCTTC. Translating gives CASSSSGRAWNEQFF.

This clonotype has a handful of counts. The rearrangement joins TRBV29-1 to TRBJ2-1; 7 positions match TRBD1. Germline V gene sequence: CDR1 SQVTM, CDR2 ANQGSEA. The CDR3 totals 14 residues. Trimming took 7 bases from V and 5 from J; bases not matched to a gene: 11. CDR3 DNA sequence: TGCAGCGCGGAGACAGGGCGAGAGGACAATGAGCAGTTCTTC. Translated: CSAETGREDNEQFF.

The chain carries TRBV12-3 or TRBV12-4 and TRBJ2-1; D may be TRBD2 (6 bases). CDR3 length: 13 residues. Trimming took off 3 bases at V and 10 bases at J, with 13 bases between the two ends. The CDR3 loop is CASSLGYAGEQFF. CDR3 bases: TGTGCCAGCAGTTTGGGGTACGCGGGGGAGCAGTTCTTC.

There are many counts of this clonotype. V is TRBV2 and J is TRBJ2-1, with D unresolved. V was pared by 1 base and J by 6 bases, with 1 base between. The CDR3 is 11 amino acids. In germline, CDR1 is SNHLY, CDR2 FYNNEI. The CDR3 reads CASSEGNEQFF. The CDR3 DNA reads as TGTGCCAGCAGTGAAGGCAATGAGCAGTTCTTC.

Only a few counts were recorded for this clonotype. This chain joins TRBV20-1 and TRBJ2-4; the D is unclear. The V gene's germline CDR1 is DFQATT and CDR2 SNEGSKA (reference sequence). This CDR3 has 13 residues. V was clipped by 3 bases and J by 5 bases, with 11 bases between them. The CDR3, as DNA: TGCAGTGCTAGTGTGCTACAGCAAAACATTCAGTACTTC. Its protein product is CSASVLQQNIQYF.

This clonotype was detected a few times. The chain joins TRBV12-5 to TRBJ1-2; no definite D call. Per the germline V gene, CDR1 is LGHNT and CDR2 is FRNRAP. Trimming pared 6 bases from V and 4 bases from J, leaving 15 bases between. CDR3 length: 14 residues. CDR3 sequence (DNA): TGTGCTAGTGGGCCTACGGACGGAAGCTATGGCTACACCTTC. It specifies CASGPTDGSYGYTF.

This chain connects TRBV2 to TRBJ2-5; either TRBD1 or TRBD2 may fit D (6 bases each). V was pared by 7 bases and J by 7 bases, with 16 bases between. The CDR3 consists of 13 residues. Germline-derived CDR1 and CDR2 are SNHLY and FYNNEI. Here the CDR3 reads CASKEGQYGTQYF. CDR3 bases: TGTGCCAGCAAGGAGGGACAATACGGGACCCAGTACTTC.

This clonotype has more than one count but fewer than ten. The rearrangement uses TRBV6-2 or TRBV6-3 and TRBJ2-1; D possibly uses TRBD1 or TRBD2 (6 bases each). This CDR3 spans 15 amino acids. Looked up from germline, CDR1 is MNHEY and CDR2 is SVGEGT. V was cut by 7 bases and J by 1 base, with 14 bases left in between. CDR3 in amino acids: CASNSRGGSYNEQFF. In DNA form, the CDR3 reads TGTGCCAGCAATTCAAGAGGGGGGTCCTACAATGAGCAGTTCTTC.

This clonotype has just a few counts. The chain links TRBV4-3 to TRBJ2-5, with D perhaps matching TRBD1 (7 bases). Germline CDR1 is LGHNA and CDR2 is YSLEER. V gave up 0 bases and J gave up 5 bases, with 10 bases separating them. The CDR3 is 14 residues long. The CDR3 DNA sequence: TGCGCCAGCAGCCAAGATGCGGGACAGGAGACCCAGTACTTC. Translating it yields CASSQDAGQETQYF.

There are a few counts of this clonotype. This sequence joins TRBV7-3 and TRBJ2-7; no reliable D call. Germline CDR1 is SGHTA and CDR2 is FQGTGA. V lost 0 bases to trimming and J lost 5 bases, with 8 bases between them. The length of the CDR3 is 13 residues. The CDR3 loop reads CASSLTAQNEQYF. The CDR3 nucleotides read TGTGCCAGCAGCTTAACAGCACAAAACGAGCAGTACTTC.

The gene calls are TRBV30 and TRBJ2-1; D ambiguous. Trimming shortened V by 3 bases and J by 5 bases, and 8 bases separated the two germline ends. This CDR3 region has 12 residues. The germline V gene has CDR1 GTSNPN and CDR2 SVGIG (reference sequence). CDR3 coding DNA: TGTGCCTGGAGGGGCAGGCACAATGAGCAGTTCTTC. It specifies CAWRGRHNEQFF.

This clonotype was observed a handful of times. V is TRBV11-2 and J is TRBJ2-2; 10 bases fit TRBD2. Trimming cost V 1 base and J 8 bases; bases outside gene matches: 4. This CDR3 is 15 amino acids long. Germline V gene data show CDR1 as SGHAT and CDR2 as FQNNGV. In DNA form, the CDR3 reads TGTGCCAGCAGCTTAGCTAGCGGGAGAGAGGGGGAGCTGTTTTTT. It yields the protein CASSLASGREGELFF.

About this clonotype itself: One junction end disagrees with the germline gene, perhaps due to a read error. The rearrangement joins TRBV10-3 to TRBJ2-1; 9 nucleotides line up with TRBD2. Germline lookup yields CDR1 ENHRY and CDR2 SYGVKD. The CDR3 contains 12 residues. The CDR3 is CAIGGSGRLLVF. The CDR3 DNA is TGTGCCATCGGGGGTAGCGGGAGACTTCTGGTCTTC.

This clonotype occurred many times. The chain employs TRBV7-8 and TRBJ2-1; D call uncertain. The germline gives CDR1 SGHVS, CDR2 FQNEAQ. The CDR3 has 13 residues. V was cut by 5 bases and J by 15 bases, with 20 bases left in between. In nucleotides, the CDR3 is TGTGCCAGCAGCCCCAGTCCAAGCATTAGCAGGTTCTTC. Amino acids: CASSPSPSISRFF. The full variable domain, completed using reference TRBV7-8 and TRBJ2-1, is GAGVSQSPRYKVAKRGQDVALRCDPISGHVSLFWYQQALGQGPEFLTYFQNEAQLDKSGLPSDRFFAERPEGSVSTLKIQRTQQEDSAVYLCASSPSPSISRFFGPGTRLTVL.

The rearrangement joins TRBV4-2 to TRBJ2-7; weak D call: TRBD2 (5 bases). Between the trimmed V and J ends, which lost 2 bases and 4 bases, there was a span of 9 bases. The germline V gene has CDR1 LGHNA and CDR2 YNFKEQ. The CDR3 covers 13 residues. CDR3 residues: CASSQRRGYEQYF. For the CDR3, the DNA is TGTGCCAGCAGCCAAAGACGGGGTTACGAGCAGTACTTC.